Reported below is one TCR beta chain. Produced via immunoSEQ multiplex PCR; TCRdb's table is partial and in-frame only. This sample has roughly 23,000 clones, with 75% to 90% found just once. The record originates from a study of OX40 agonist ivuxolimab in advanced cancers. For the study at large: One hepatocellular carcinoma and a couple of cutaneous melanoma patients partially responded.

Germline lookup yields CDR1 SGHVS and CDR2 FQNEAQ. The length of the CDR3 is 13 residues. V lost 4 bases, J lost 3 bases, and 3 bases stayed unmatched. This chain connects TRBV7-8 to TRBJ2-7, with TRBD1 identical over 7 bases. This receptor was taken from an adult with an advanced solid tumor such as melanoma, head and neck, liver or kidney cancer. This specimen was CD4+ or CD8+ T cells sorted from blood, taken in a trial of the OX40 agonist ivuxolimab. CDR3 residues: CASSSGQDYEQYF. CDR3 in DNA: TGTGCCAGCAGCTCCGGACAGGACTACGAGCAGTACTTC.